This passage covers 27 T cell receptor beta chains from one sample sequenced in a study of vaccination and CD4 T cells after COVID-19. For these receptors, no antigen is known. Cultured CD4+ T-cell DNA underwent Oncomine TCR Beta short-read sequencing. TCRdb analysed the PCR reads with MiXCR anew, one entry per CDR3 protein. This sample has around 21,000 distinct CDR3 sequences, with approximately 50% found just once. Treatment described: approximately 9-day PBMC culture with coronavirus spike peptide pools or control peptides (ViraFEST assay). The sequenced sample was CD4+ T cells from blood, cultured in vitro. These receptors were collected from a human donor who had recovered from COVID-19.

The J gene is TRBJ1-2, the V gene TRBV28, with TRBD1 matching over 10 bases. Germline trimming cut 10 bases from V and 0 bases from J; bases unmatched to any gene: 8. The V gene's germline CDR1 is MDHEN and CDR2 SYDVKM. The CDR3 spans 15 residues. The DNA of the CDR3 is TGTGCCACCTGGACAGGGGGGCTAGCTAACTATGGCTACACCTTC. This gives the protein CATWTGGLANYGYTF.

This clonotype occurred once. V and J are TRBV20-1 and TRBJ2-5; D tentatively reads TRBD1 or TRBD2 (7 bases each). V was clipped by 4 bases and J by 4 bases, with 13 bases between them. The CDR3 is made up of 13 amino acids. The germline V gene has CDR1 DFQATT and CDR2 SNEGSKA (reference sequence). CDR3 protein: CSATGGQLETQYF. The DNA of the CDR3 is TGCAGTGCTACGGGGGGACAGCTAGAGACCCAGTACTTC.

The rearrangement uses TRBV20-1 and TRBJ1-4; TRBD1 aligns across 8 bases. J gave up 5 bases and V 1 base, and 9 bases lay outside the gene matches. Germline-derived CDR1 and CDR2 are DFQATT and SNEGSKA (reference sequence). The CDR3 runs to 16 residues. The CDR3 sequence is CSARGGRQGRNEKLFF. Here the CDR3 DNA reads TGCAGTGCTAGAGGGGGCCGACAGGGGCGCAATGAAAAACTGTTTTTT.

V and J are TRBV20-1 and TRBJ1-1; 7 nucleotides align to TRBD1. J lost 0 bases, V lost 2 bases, and 3 bases had no gene match. The CDR3 is made up of 14 amino acids. Looked up from germline, CDR1 is DFQATT and CDR2 is SNEGSKA (reference sequence). CDR3 region: CSARQGGVNTEAFF. The CDR3 DNA follows: TGCAGTGCTAGACAGGGGGGGGTGAACACTGAAGCTTTCTTT.

The gene calls are TRBV6-1 and TRBJ2-7, with 7 bases lining up with TRBD2. The CDR3 is 14 residues long. Germline-derived CDR1 and CDR2 are MNHNS and SASEGT. Unmatched junction bases numbered 10, after V lost 7 bases and J lost 4 bases. CDR3 nucleotides: TGTGCCAGCACCCGGGGAGGGGTGGTATACGAGCAGTACTTC. It yields the protein CASTRGGVVYEQYF.

The rearrangement links TRBV2 to TRBJ1-1; 9 nucleotides align to TRBD1. Germline V CDR1 and CDR2: SNHLY, FYNNEI. This CDR3 comprises 12 residues. With V trimmed by 11 bases and J by 3 bases, 4 bases remained unmatched. CDR3 DNA sequence: TGTGCCTTCCGGGACAGGGACACTGAAGCTTTCTTT. Encoded protein: CAFRDRDTEAFF. Looking up the rest from reference TRBV2 and TRBJ1-1 gives the full variable domain: EPEVTQTPSHQVTQMGQEVILRCVPISNHLYFYWYRQILGQKVEFLVSFYNNEISEKSEIFDDQFSVERPDGSNFTLKIRSTKLEDSAMYFCAFRDRDTEAFFGQGTRLTVV.

With regard to this clonotype: The junction and the germline gene differ at one end; a read error may be behind it. J is TRBJ2-3 and V is TRBV2; TRBD2 aligns across 12 bases. The germline V gene encodes CDR1 SNHLY and CDR2 FYNNEI. The CDR3 sequence is 16 residues long. In nucleotides, the CDR3 is TGTGCCAGCACACGACTAGCGGGGGTTAGGGCAGATACGCAGTACTTT. Translated: CASTRLAGVRADTQYF.

The V and J genes are TRBV7-8 and TRBJ2-7; TRBD1 matches 8 bases. The CDR3 length is 19 residues. Per the germline V gene, CDR1 is SGHVS and CDR2 is FQNEAQ. With V trimmed by 4 bases and J by 1 base, 18 bases remained unmatched. The chain's CDR3 is CASSSRGLSSLALSYEQYF. The CDR3 coding sequence is TGTGCCAGCAGCTCCAGGGGGCTATCCAGCCTCGCATTATCCTACGAGCAGTACTTC. The full variable domain, completed using reference TRBV7-8 and TRBJ2-7, is GAGVSQSPRYKVAKRGQDVALRCDPISGHVSLFWYQQALGQGPEFLTYFQNEAQLDKSGLPSDRFFAERPEGSVSTLKIQRTQQEDSAVYLCASSSRGLSSLALSYEQYFGPGTRLTVT.

This chain joins TRBV18 and TRBJ2-5; TRBD1 matches 7 bases. Trimming removed 2 bases from V and 2 bases from J; junction bases left unmatched: 8. The germline gives CDR1 KGHSH, CDR2 LQKENI. This CDR3 region has 16 residues. The CDR3 sequence is CASSPFGTVIQETQYF. The CDR3, as DNA: TGTGCCAGCTCACCATTCGGGACAGTAATTCAAGAGACCCAGTACTTC. Together with reference TRBV18 and TRBJ2-5, the CDR3 gives the full variable domain: NAGVMQNPRHLVRRRGQEARLRCSPMKGHSHVYWYRQLPEEGLKFMVYLQKENIIDESGMPKERFSAEFPKEGPSILRIQQVVRGDSAAYFCASSPFGTVIQETQYFGPGTRLLVL.

The V and J genes are TRBV2 and TRBJ2-7; no clear D gene. V dropped 1 base and J dropped 3 bases, with 10 bases sitting between them. Germline CDR1 reads SNHLY; CDR2 reads FYNNEI. The CDR3 spans 14 residues. The CDR3 loop is CASSEELGGYEQYF. The CDR3 region has the DNA TGTGCCAGCAGTGAAGAGTTGGGCGGCTACGAGCAGTACTTC.

The V gene is TRBV28, the J gene TRBJ1-4; D remains ambiguous. The germline V and J ends were trimmed by 7 bases and 4 bases, with 16 bases remaining between them. Germline V gene sequence: CDR1 MDHEN, CDR2 SYDVKM. CDR3 size: 15 residues. CDR3 residues: CASTLNPNGNEKLFF. For the CDR3, the DNA is TGTGCCAGCACGCTCAACCCCAACGGTAATGAAAAACTGTTTTTT.

This clonotype has only a few counts. The gene calls are TRBV2 and TRBJ1-2, with 7 bases matching TRBD1. CDR3 length: 13 amino acids. CDR1 SNHLY and CDR2 FYNNEI come from the germline V gene. J gave up 2 bases and V 9 bases, and 6 bases lay outside the gene matches. CDR3 protein: CARSPTGNYGYTF. DNA for the CDR3: TGTGCCAGATCCCCGACAGGGAACTATGGCTACACCTTC.

This chain links TRBV5-1 with TRBJ2-5, with 10 bases matching TRBD2. Germline trimming cut 0 bases from V and 5 bases from J; bases unmatched to any gene: 4. In germline, CDR1 is SGHRS, CDR2 YFSETQ. CDR3 length equals 15 residues. The CDR3 bases are TGCGCCAGCAGCTTGGTAGCGGGGGGCGCTGAGACCCAGTACTTC. Encoded protein: CASSLVAGGAETQYF. Using reference TRBV5-1 and TRBJ2-5 for the parts outside the CDR3, the full variable domain is KAGVTQTPRYLIKTRGQQVTLSCSPISGHRSVSWYQQTPGQGLQFLFEYFSETQRNKGNFPGRFSGRQFSNSRSEMNVSTLELGDSALYLCASSLVAGGAETQYFGPGTRLLVL.

This clonotype was seen a few times. This sequence joins TRBV11-2 and TRBJ2-5, with D possibly being TRBD2 (5 bases). This CDR3 region has 14 residues. CDR1 SGHAT and CDR2 FQNNGV come from the germline V gene. The V end was cut by 4 bases, the J end by 5 bases, with 14 bases between. The CDR3, as DNA: TGTGCCAGCAGCTACGTGACTTCGGGGGAGACCCAGTACTTC. Residues: CASSYVTSGETQYF.

CDR3 protein: CATSDDVGQENEQFF. The DNA for the CDR3 is TGTGCCACCAGTGACGATGTGGGACAGGAAAATGAGCAGTTCTTC. The chain recombines TRBV24-1 with TRBJ2-1; 8 bases match TRBD1. The germline CDR1 and CDR2 sequences are KGHDR and SFDVKD. The CDR3 loop spans 15 amino acids. Trimming removed 4 bases from V and 7 bases from J; junction bases left unmatched: 8.

In its sample, this clonotype was seen a few times. This CDR3 reads CSARVNEGQGENTF. CDR3 coding DNA: TGCAGTGCTAGAGTAAACGAGGGACAGGGGGAGAACACCTTC. The chain couples TRBV20-1 to TRBJ1-2, with 11 positions matching TRBD1. The CDR3 loop spans 14 amino acids. Unmatched junction bases numbered 10, after V lost 1 base and J lost 12 bases. Looked up from germline, CDR1 is DFQATT and CDR2 is SNEGSKA (reference sequence).

The CDR3, as DNA: TGTGCCAGCAGCTCAGCGGTGGATACGCAGTATTTT. Amino acid sequence: CASSSAVDTQYF. The chain joins TRBV9 to TRBJ2-3; maybe TRBD2 (5 bases). CDR1 and CDR2 (germline): SGDLS, YYNGEE. The CDR3 has 12 residues. Trimming left V 4 bases short and J 6 bases short, with 9 bases between. Complete variable domain (other parts from reference TRBV9 and TRBJ2-3): DSGVTQTPKHLITATGQRVTLRCSPRSGDLSVYWYQQSLDQGLQFLIQYYNGEERAKGNILERFSAQQFPDLHSELNLSSLELGDSALYFCASSSAVDTQYFGPGTRLTVL.

This chain connects TRBV10-1 to TRBJ2-7, with TRBD2 matching 7 bases. Per germline, CDR1 WNHNN and CDR2 SYGVQD (reference sequence). J was trimmed by 4 bases and V by 2 bases; bases with no gene match: 2. The CDR3 spans 13 residues. In nucleotides, the CDR3 is TGCGCCAGCAGTGAGGGGCGGGAGTACGAGCAGTACTTC. This codes for CASSEGREYEQYF.

The chain joins TRBV28 to TRBJ2-3, with TRBD2 identical over 11 bases. Germline lookup yields CDR1 MDHEN and CDR2 SYDVKM. J gave up 0 bases and V 5 bases, and 13 bases lay outside the gene matches. The CDR3 consists of 19 residues. The CDR3 is CASSGLLAGETTSTDTQYF. CDR3 DNA sequence: TGTGCCAGCAGTGGACTACTAGCGGGGGAGACAACTAGCACAGATACGCAGTATTTT.

The chain combines TRBV6-1 with TRBJ1-5, with 7 bases identical to TRBD1. This CDR3 comprises 15 residues. Germline values: CDR1 MNHNS, CDR2 SASEGT. With V trimmed by 5 bases and J by 4 bases, 8 bases remained unmatched. The CDR3 sequence is CASSTPTGNNQPQHF. The CDR3 coding sequence is TGTGCCAGCAGTACCCCGACAGGGAATAATCAGCCCCAGCATTTT.

This clonotype came up a few times. The V gene is TRBV20-1, the J gene TRBJ1-2; a possible D gene is TRBD1 (6 bases). Deletions cut 2 bases from V and 5 bases from J, with 9 bases between. Germline V gene data show CDR1 as DFQATT and CDR2 as SNEGSKA (reference sequence). The CDR3 length is 12 residues. The DNA for the CDR3 is TGCAGTGCTAGAAACAGGGAATATGGCTACACCTTC. This codes for CSARNREYGYTF.

The V and J genes are TRBV20-1 and TRBJ2-1; 12 bases line up with TRBD2. Per the germline V gene, CDR1 is DFQATT and CDR2 is SNEGSKA (reference sequence). The V segment lost 5 bases and the J segment 8 bases; nucleotides outside the gene matches: 7. This CDR3 comprises 14 residues. The CDR3: CSALKTSGSHEQFF. CDR3 DNA sequence: TGCAGTGCTCTTAAGACTAGCGGGAGTCATGAGCAGTTCTTC.

The rearrangement links TRBV24-1 to TRBJ2-3, with D perhaps matching TRBD2 (5 bases). Trimming stripped 3 bases from V and 1 base from J, with 10 bases between. Germline CDR1 and CDR2: KGHDR and SFDVKD. There are 15 residues in the CDR3. The CDR3 spells CATSDEGVGTDTQYF. The CDR3 DNA is TGTGCCACCAGTGATGAGGGTGTTGGCACAGATACGCAGTATTTT.

This clonotype was seen a handful of times. The genes are TRBV10-2 and TRBJ1-1; D remains ambiguous. V shed 0 bases and J shed 1 base, with 3 bases lying between them. The length of the CDR3 is 13 residues. From germline, CDR1 is WSHSY and CDR2 SAAADI. The CDR3 DNA reads as TGCGCCAGCAGTGAGTCAGGGAACACTGAAGCTTTCTTT. The encoded protein is CASSESGNTEAFF.

V and J are TRBV12-3 or TRBV12-4 and TRBJ2-3, with 12 bases fitting TRBD2. V lost 2 bases, J lost 2 bases, and 8 bases stayed unmatched. This CDR3 comprises 18 residues. In DNA form, the CDR3 reads TGTGCCAGCAGTTTACGCGCTAGCGGGGGGGGTTTCACAGATACGCAGTATTTT. Protein: CASSLRASGGGFTDTQYF.

In its sample, this clonotype was seen once. The genes are TRBV6-1 and TRBJ1-6; weak D call: TRBD1 (5 bases). CDR3 length: 12 amino acids. CDR1 MNHNS and CDR2 SASEGT come from the germline V gene. The V end was cut by 6 bases, the J end by 10 bases, with 10 bases between. CDR3 coding DNA: TGTGCCAGCAGCGCAGGGTTATCACCCCTCCACTTT. Its protein is CASSAGLSPLHF.

This chain joins TRBV20-1 and TRBJ2-5, with D perhaps TRBD1 (6 bases). CDR1 and CDR2 from the germline V gene are DFQATT and SNEGSKA (reference sequence). V was cut by 4 bases and J by 2 bases, with 8 bases left in between. The CDR3 is 12 amino acids. For the CDR3, the DNA is TGCAGTGCTATTAGGGGGCAAGAGACCCAGTACTTC. Translation: CSAIRGQETQYF.